The 7 T cell receptor beta chains reported below all come from one sample, sequenced in a study of T cells of healthy individuals. TCRdb itself ran the 5' RACE reads through MiXCR, one entry per CDR3 protein. Of 95,000 to 100,000 distinct CDR3 sequences in the sample, 17% were seen once. These receptor sequences come from a human donor in good health.

This clonotype occurred a few times. V is TRBV3-1 and J is TRBJ2-1; D is unresolved. CDR1 is LGHDT, CDR2 YNNKEL, per germline (reference sequence). V lost 3 bases and J lost 0, with 6 bases in between. The CDR3 covers 14 residues. The CDR3 sequence is CASSQVGSYNEQFF. The CDR3 bases are TGTGCCAGCAGCCAGGTCGGCTCCTACAATGAGCAGTTCTTC.

The V call is TRBV20-1, the J call TRBJ2-6; TRBD1 might be the D (5 bases). The CDR3 has 15 amino acids. Trimming removed 0 bases from V and 5 bases from J, with 11 bases in between. Germline-derived CDR1 and CDR2 are DFQATT and SNEGSKA (reference sequence). The CDR3 region is CSARDAWGWANVLTF. CDR3 in DNA: TGCAGTGCTAGAGATGCATGGGGCTGGGCCAACGTCCTGACTTTC.

A few counts support this clonotype. V and J are TRBV28 and TRBJ2-7, with D possibly TRBD1 on 5 matching bases. V was shortened by 3 bases and J by 6 bases, with 12 bases between the two germline ends. Looked up from germline, CDR1 is MDHEN and CDR2 is SYDVKM. This CDR3 has 13 residues. The CDR3 DNA is TGTGCCAGCAGTTTGCGTGAAGGGGTCGAGCAGTACTTC. This gives the protein CASSLREGVEQYF.

The chain has TRBV7-2 and TRBJ1-6, with a possible D match to TRBD1 (6 bases). V lost 5 bases to trimming and J lost 9 bases, with 17 bases between them. This CDR3 has 15 amino acids. Germline V CDR1 and CDR2: SGHTA, FQGNSA. The DNA for the CDR3 is TGTGCCAGCAGCATATCCGGGACAATCCCTTCACCCCTCCACTTT. It is translated as CASSISGTIPSPLHF.

Ten or more counts support this clonotype. V is TRBV19 and J is TRBJ2-1; D may be TRBD1 (6 bases). Germline V gene data show CDR1 as LNHDA and CDR2 as SQIVND (reference sequence). V dropped 4 bases and J dropped 5 bases, with 12 bases sitting between them. The CDR3 sequence is 14 residues long. CDR3 bases: TGTGCCAGTAGTAAGACAGGCGTTGACAATGAGCAGTTCTTC. Residues: CASSKTGVDNEQFF.

This clonotype came up a few times. J is TRBJ2-7 and V is TRBV4-3; TRBD1 or TRBD2 may be the D gene (7 bases each). CDR3 length equals 16 residues. V was clipped by 4 bases and J by 0 bases, with 16 bases between them. From germline, CDR1 is LGHNA and CDR2 YSLEER. CDR3 DNA sequence: TGCGCCAGCAGCCGAGGGAGGGGACAGCACTCCTACGAGCAGTACTTC. Its protein product is CASSRGRGQHSYEQYF.

This clonotype was detected many times. The V and J genes are TRBV20-1 and TRBJ2-3; 11 bases match TRBD2. The germline CDR1 and CDR2 sequences are DFQATT and SNEGSKA (reference sequence). The CDR3 length is 16 residues. V trimming: 5 bases; J trimming: 8 bases; junction bases outside the gene matches: 15. As DNA, the CDR3 is TGCAGTGCTGGCCGCGGCCTAGCGGGGGGCCGAGGTACGCAGTATTTT. It is translated as CSAGRGLAGGRGTQYF.